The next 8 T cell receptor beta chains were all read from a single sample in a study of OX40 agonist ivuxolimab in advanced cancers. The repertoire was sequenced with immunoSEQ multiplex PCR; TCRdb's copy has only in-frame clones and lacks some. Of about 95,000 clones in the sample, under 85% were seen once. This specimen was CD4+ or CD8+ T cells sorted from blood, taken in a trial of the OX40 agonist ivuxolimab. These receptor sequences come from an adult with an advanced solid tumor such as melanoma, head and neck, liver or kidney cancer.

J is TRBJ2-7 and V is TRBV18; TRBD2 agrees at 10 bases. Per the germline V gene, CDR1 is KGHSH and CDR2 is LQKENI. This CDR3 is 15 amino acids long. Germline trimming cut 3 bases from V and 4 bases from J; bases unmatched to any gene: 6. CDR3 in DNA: TGTGCCAGCTCACCCGGGTTAGCGGGGGGTTACGAGCAGTACTTC. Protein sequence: CASSPGLAGGYEQYF. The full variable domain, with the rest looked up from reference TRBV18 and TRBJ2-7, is NAGVMQNPRHLVRRRGQEARLRCSPMKGHSHVYWYRQLPEEGLKFMVYLQKENIIDESGMPKERFSAEFPKEGPSILRIQQVVRGDSAAYFCASSPGLAGGYEQYFGPGTRLTVT.

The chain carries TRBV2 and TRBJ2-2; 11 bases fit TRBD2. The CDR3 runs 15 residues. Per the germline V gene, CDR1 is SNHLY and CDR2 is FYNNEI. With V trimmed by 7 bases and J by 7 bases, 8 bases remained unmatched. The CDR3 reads CASTLASGRFGELFF. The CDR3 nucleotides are TGTGCCAGCACTCTCGCTAGCGGGAGGTTCGGGGAGCTGTTTTTT. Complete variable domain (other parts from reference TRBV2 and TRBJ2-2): EPEVTQTPSHQVTQMGQEVILRCVPISNHLYFYWYRQILGQKVEFLVSFYNNEISEKSEIFDDQFSVERPDGSNFTLKIRSTKLEDSAMYFCASTLASGRFGELFFGEGSRLTVL.

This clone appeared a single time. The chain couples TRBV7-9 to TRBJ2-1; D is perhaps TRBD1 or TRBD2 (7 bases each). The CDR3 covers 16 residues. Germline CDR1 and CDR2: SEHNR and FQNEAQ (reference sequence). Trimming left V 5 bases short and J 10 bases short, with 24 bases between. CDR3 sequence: CASSPRGTTRKGEQFF. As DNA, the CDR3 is TGTGCCAGCAGCCCCAGGGGGACTACCCGAAAGGGGGAGCAGTTCTTC.

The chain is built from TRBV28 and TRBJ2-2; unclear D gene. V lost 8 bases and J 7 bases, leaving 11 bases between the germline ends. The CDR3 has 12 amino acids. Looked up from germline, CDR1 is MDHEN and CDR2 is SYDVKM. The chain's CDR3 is CASPGADGELFF. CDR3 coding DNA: TGTGCCAGCCCAGGCGCGGACGGGGAGCTGTTTTTT.

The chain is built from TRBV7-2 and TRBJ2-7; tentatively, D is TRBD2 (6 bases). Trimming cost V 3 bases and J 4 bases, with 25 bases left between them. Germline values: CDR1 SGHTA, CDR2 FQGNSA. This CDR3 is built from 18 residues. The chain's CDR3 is CASSFYIGTYPRFYEQYF. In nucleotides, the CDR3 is TGTGCCAGCAGCTTTTACATCGGGACTTATCCCAGGTTTTACGAGCAGTACTTC.

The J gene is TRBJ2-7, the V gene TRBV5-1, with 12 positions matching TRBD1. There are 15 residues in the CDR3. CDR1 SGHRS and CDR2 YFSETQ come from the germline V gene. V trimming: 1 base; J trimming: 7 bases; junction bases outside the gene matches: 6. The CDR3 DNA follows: TGCGCCAGCAGCTTGATGGGACAGGGGGCGAAAGAGCAGTACTTC. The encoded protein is CASSLMGQGAKEQYF.

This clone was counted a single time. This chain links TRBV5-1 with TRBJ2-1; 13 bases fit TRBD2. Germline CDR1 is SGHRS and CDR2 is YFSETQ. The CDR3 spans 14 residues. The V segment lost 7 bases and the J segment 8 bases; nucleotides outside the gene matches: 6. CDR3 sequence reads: CASCPLAGGDEQFF. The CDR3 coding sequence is TGCGCCAGCTGCCCACTAGCGGGAGGGGATGAGCAGTTCTTC.

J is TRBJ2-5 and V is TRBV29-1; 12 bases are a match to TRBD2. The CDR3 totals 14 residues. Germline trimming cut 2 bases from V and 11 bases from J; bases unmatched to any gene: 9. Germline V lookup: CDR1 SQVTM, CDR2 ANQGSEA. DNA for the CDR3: TGCAGCGTTGAAAAGGGACTAGCGGGTGGAGAGCAGTACTTC. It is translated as CSVEKGLAGGEQYF.